The 21 T cell receptor beta chains presented below share a single source sample, sequenced in a study of control samples from healthy donors and cancer patients. The protocol was immunoSEQ multiplex PCR, while the TCRdb copy is restricted to in-frame clones and leaves out a portion. The top ten hold approximately 2.8% of the sample, which has around 80,000 clones, about 94% seen once. Sequencing was done on a sample of blood. These receptors came from a woman between 25 and 40 years old in good health.

The chain recombines TRBV5-1 with TRBJ2-3; 8 positions match TRBD2. Per the germline V gene, CDR1 is SGHRS and CDR2 is YFSETQ. The ends lost 0 bases at V and 2 bases at J; junction bases unmatched: 2. The length of the CDR3 is 15 residues. CDR3 DNA sequence: TGCGCCAGCAGCTTGGGTAGCGGGAACACAGATACGCAGTATTTT. It encodes CASSLGSGNTDTQYF.

The rearrangement joins TRBV5-1 to TRBJ2-5; D unclear. V was trimmed by 2 bases and J by 1 base, leaving 3 bases between them. Per the germline V gene, CDR1 is SGHRS and CDR2 is YFSETQ. CDR3 length equals 12 residues. The CDR3 DNA reads TGCGCCAGCAGCTTTGTCCAAGAGACCCAGTACTTC. Translating it yields CASSFVQETQYF.

The chain employs TRBV30 and TRBJ1-2; 8 nucleotides match TRBD1. J lost 3 bases, V lost 5 bases, and 8 bases had no gene match. The CDR3 sequence is 14 residues long. CDR1 is GTSNPN, CDR2 SVGIG, per germline (reference sequence). CDR3 sequence (DNA): TGTGCCTGGGACAGGGGCCAGGAGTACTATGGCTACACCTTC. Translated: CAWDRGQEYYGYTF.

The chain joins TRBV5-4 to TRBJ1-1; D ambiguous. Trimming removed 1 base from V and 1 base from J, with 14 bases in between. From germline, CDR1 is SGHNT and CDR2 YYREEE (reference sequence). The CDR3 has 16 residues. Here the CDR3 DNA reads TGTGCCAGCAGCTTGAGCAAGGTTACTCGGAACACTGAAGCTTTCTTT. It specifies CASSLSKVTRNTEAFF.

The chain recombines TRBV7-9 with TRBJ1-1; maybe TRBD1 (5 bases). CDR3 length equals 13 residues. CDR1 is SEHNR and CDR2 is FQNEAQ in the germline V gene (reference sequence). Trimming took off 1 base at V and 12 bases at J, with 15 bases between the two ends. CDR3 amino acids: CASSLVLGGKTFF. As DNA, the CDR3 is TGTGCCAGCAGCTTAGTCCTCGGGGGGAAAACTTTCTTT.

V gene TRBV2 combines with J gene TRBJ1-3, with a tentative D call TRBD1 (6 bases). Germline V lookup: CDR1 SNHLY, CDR2 FYNNEI. V was clipped by 2 bases and J by 4 bases, with 15 bases between them. The CDR3 extends over 16 amino acids. CDR3 coding DNA: TGTGCCAGCAGTGAACATGGGGACACCATCGGAAACACCATATATTTT. Its translation is CASSEHGDTIGNTIYF.

The gene calls are TRBV12-3 or TRBV12-4 and TRBJ1-4; D not certain. Deletions cut 6 bases from V and 6 bases from J, with 8 bases between. CDR3 length: 12 amino acids. The chain's CDR3 is CASSPSDEKLFF. The CDR3 coding sequence is TGTGCCAGCAGCCCTTCAGATGAAAAACTGTTTTTT.

The chain recombines TRBV6-5 with TRBJ2-5; the match to TRBD2 covers 9 bases. This CDR3 region has 15 residues. J was trimmed by 2 bases and V by 7 bases; bases with no gene match: 8. Germline V gene data show CDR1 as MNHEY and CDR2 as SVGAGI. CDR3 nucleotide sequence: TGTGCCAGCACCAGAGGTAGCGGGGGACAAGAGACCCAGTACTTC. Translating it yields CASTRGSGGQETQYF.

The rearrangement uses TRBV28 and TRBJ2-6; 7 bases line up with TRBD2. The CDR3 is made up of 16 amino acids. The germline V gene encodes CDR1 MDHEN and CDR2 SYDVKM. The J segment lost 0 bases and the V segment lost 7 bases, leaving 6 bases of the junction unmatched. The CDR3 loop reads CASTPGGGSGANVLTF. CDR3 in DNA: TGTGCCAGCACCCCAGGCGGGGGCTCTGGGGCCAACGTCCTGACTTTC.

DNA of the CDR3: TGTGCCAGCAGCCCCAGGGGATTACTAAATTCACCCCTCCACTTT. Protein: CASSPRGLLNSPLHF. The V call is TRBV27, the J call TRBJ1-6, with D possibly matching TRBD1 (6 bases). The V end lost 6 bases, the J end lost 7 bases, and 16 bases lay between the germline ends. Germline V lookup: CDR1 MNHEY, CDR2 SMNVEV (reference sequence). The CDR3 is 15 residues long.

The chain carries TRBV2 and TRBJ1-3; D is unresolved. V was clipped by 1 base and J by 0 bases, with 7 bases between them. The CDR3 covers 15 residues. The V gene's germline CDR1 is SNHLY and CDR2 FYNNEI. In DNA form, the CDR3 reads TGTGCCAGCAGTGAAGTGAGGGACTCTGGAAACACCATATATTTT. It yields the protein CASSEVRDSGNTIYF.

This chain links TRBV12-3 or TRBV12-4 with TRBJ1-1; D remains ambiguous. Trimming left V 1 base short and J 6 bases short, with 6 bases between. The CDR3 loop spans 12 amino acids. CDR3 bases: TGTGCCAGCAGTTTAGGGCAGCCTGAAGCTTTCTTT. The encoded protein is CASSLGQPEAFF.

The rearrangement links TRBV9 to TRBJ1-6; D remains unclear. The V end was cut by 0 bases, the J end by 13 bases, with 14 bases between. This CDR3 comprises 14 residues. Germline lookup yields CDR1 SGDLS and CDR2 YYNGEE. CDR3 DNA sequence: TGTGCCAGCAGCGTAGAGAGGTCGAAGGGTCCCCTCCACTTT. This codes for CASSVERSKGPLHF.

The chain combines TRBV19 with TRBJ2-2; TRBD1 might be the D (5 bases). V was shortened by 6 bases and J by 9 bases, with 14 bases between the two germline ends. From germline, CDR1 is LNHDA and CDR2 SQIVND (reference sequence). The CDR3 totals 13 residues. The CDR3: CASRRAGMRELFF. The CDR3 DNA reads TGTGCCAGTAGGCGAGCAGGGATGAGGGAGCTGTTTTTT.

This chain uses TRBV5-1 with TRBJ1-4; a possible D gene is TRBD1 (6 bases). Germline CDR1 SGHRS, CDR2 YFSETQ. The V end was cut by 1 base, the J end by 11 bases, with 21 bases between. CDR3 length: 16 residues. The CDR3 bases are TGCGCCAGCAGCTTGTCGGTGGACAGACTAACGGGGAAACTGTTTTTT. This sequence encodes CASSLSVDRLTGKLFF.

This clone occurred once. In DNA, the CDR3 is TGTGCCAGCAGCCTACTACAGGGCCCTACTACTAGCGAGCAGTACTTC. Protein sequence: CASSLLQGPTTSEQYF. The V and J genes are TRBV7-2 and TRBJ2-7; D possibly corresponds to TRBD1 (6 bases). CDR1 is SGHTA and CDR2 is FQGNSA in the germline V gene. Trimming pared 5 bases from V and 6 bases from J, leaving 23 bases between. The CDR3 loop spans 16 amino acids. The full variable domain, in which reference TRBV7-2 and TRBJ2-7 provide the parts outside the CDR3, is GAGVSQSPSNKVTEKGKDVELRCDPISGHTALYWYRQSLGQGLEFLIYFQGNSAPDKSGLPSDRFSAERTGGSVSTLTIQRTQQEDSAVYLCASSLLQGPTTSEQYFGPGTRLTVT.

This sequence joins TRBV9 and TRBJ1-2; 7 nucleotides agree with TRBD1. The J segment lost 8 bases and the V segment lost 4 bases, leaving 14 bases of the junction unmatched. This CDR3 spans 15 amino acids. The germline CDR1 and CDR2 sequences are SGDLS and YYNGEE. The CDR3 sequence: CASSPTAGTVGGYTF. The CDR3 DNA reads as TGTGCCAGCAGCCCTACTGCCGGGACAGTTGGAGGCTACACCTTC.

The chain carries TRBV19 and TRBJ1-2; D gene unclear. The CDR3 contains 15 residues. Germline V gene sequence: CDR1 LNHDA, CDR2 SQIVND (reference sequence). Trimming stripped 4 bases from V and 3 bases from J, with 15 bases between. The CDR3, as DNA: TGTGCCAGTAGTAGCTCCGGGAGCTGGGACTATGGCTACACCTTC. Its translation is CASSSSGSWDYGYTF.

V and J are TRBV30 and TRBJ1-2; TRBD1 aligns across 7 bases. The CDR3 has 15 amino acids. The ends lost 4 bases at V and 8 bases at J; junction bases unmatched: 16. CDR1 and CDR2 (germline): GTSNPN, SVGIG (reference sequence). CDR3 coding DNA: TGTGCCTGGATCATCAAGGAAGAGGGGGCGCCGGGCTACACCTTC. Protein sequence: CAWIIKEEGAPGYTF.

This chain uses TRBV5-1 with TRBJ1-6; D call uncertain. The CDR3 extends over 18 amino acids. Trimming cost V 0 bases and J 0 bases, with 13 bases left between them. The germline gives CDR1 SGHRS, CDR2 YFSETQ. DNA for the CDR3: TGCGCCAGCAGCTTGGATCAGCCACAGAGCTCCTATAATTCACCCCTCCACTTT. This codes for CASSLDQPQSSYNSPLHF.

The J gene is TRBJ1-3, the V gene TRBV6-4, with a tentative D call TRBD1 (6 bases). V gave up 9 bases and J gave up 4 bases, with 25 bases separating them. Looked up from germline, CDR1 is MRHNA and CDR2 is SNTAGT. This CDR3 has 17 amino acids. The CDR3 DNA is TGTGCCAGGAGGACGAAACAGGGAATAGTCTCCGGAAACACCATATATTTT. Translated, it gives CARRTKQGIVSGNTIYF.